This T cell receptor (beta chain) derives from a study of OX40 agonist ivuxolimab in advanced cancers. In the study overall: Patients received ivuxolimab, an agonistic anti-OX40 (CD134) antibody. The mean age was about 61 years, ranging from about 23 to 79, with approximately 85% of participants male.

Autoimmune disease history or systemic immunosuppression led to patient exclusion. Libraries were prepared by immunoSEQ multiplex PCR; TCRdb keeps only in-frame clonotypes and omits some of them. The sample has roughly 48,000 clones; about 85% are singletons. Per germline, CDR1 LNHDA and CDR2 SQIVND (reference sequence). This CDR3 is 13 amino acids long. The V gene end was trimmed by 5 bases and the J gene end by 2 bases; junction bases not matched to a gene: 2. The receptor was derived from an adult with an advanced solid tumor such as melanoma, head and neck, liver or kidney cancer. V and J are TRBV19 and TRBJ1-2, with TRBD1 matching over 7 bases. This sample comprised CD4+ or CD8+ T cells sorted from blood, obtained in a trial of the OX40 agonist ivuxolimab. Here the CDR3 DNA reads TGTGCCAGTAGTTTACAGGGGAACTATGGCTACACCTTC. The encoded protein is CASSLQGNYGYTF.